This TCR beta chain derives from a study of cytomegalovirus exposure and HLA in healthy donors. Notes on the study in general: The CMV antigen specificity of a few CMV-associated chains was confirmed through in vitro analysis. Some TCR beta chains (164 of them) were listed as cytomegalovirus-associated.

Germline assignment: CDR1 SNHLY and CDR2 FYNNEI. V was clipped by 6 bases and J by 0 bases, with 12 bases between them. This CDR3 has 15 amino acids. Sequencing was performed with immunoSEQ multiplex PCR; in TCRdb, only in-frame clones are kept and a portion is missing. This table has around 180,000 clones, approximately 80% appearing once. For this clone: Its cognate antigen is unknown.

The V gene is TRBV2, the J gene TRBJ1-5; perhaps TRBD1 as D (6 bases). This TCR was sampled from a man aged 18 to 30 in good health and CMV-seropositive. The sequenced sample was PBMCs. The CDR3 sequence: CASRRDRNSNQPQHF. DNA for the CDR3: TGTGCCAGCAGACGCGACAGGAATAGCAATCAGCCCCAGCATTTT.